Here is one T cell receptor beta chain with its context. Its antigen is undetermined. A second PCR, run for about 7 to 11 cycles, used a sample-barcoded 5' primer plus a J-beta primer mix. At least 2.5 million CDR3-containing paired-end reads were obtained per sample. Via MiXCR, TCRdb re-called the 5' RACE reads, giving one row per CDR3 protein. This table holds fewer than 700,000 distinct CDR3 sequences, around 50% found once. The record originates from a study of blood T cells in healthy people across ages. Study-level findings and limits: Roughly linearly, TCR beta diversity per million T cells fell as age increased.

Germline values: CDR1 ENHRY, CDR2 SYGVKD. V was clipped by 6 bases and J by 6 bases, with 14 bases between them. The CDR3 has 13 amino acids. The sequence came from a man older than 75 in good health. The sequenced sample consisted of blood. This rearrangement joins TRBV10-3 to TRBJ1-2; TRBD1 might be the D (5 bases). This CDR3 reads CAISRGREHGYTF. For the CDR3, the DNA is TGTGCCATCAGCCGGGGCAGGGAACATGGCTACACCTTC.